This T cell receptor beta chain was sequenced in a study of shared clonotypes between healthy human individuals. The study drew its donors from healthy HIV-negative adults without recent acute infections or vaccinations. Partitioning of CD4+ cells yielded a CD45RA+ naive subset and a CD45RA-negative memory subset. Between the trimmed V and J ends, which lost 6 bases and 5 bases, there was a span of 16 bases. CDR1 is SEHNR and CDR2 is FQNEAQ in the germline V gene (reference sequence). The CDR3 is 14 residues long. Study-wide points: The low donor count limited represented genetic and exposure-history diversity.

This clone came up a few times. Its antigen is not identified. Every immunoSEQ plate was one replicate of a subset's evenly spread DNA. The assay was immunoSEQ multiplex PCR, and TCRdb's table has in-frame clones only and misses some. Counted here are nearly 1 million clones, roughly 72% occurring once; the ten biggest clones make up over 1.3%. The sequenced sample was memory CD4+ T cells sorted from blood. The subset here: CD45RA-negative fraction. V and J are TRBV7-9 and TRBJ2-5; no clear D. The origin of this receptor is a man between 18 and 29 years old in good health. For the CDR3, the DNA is TGTGCCAGCAGTCCTGACTGGGTGGGTGAGACCCAGTACTTC. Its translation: CASSPDWVGETQYF.